This T cell receptor (beta chain) comes out of a study of blood T cell repertoires in COVID-19. Study as a whole: COVID-19 samples from acute and convalescent phases originated in the United States, Italy and Spain.

Germline CDR1 is SGHRS and CDR2 is YFSETQ. The CDR3 covers 15 residues. Trimming removed 1 base at V and 5 bases at J, with 15 bases between. The authors' processing: Researchers report that nucleated cell counts were estimated from reference gene primer amplification. Assay used: immunoSEQ multiplex PCR; TCRdb lists only in-frame clones, some missing. V and J calls and clone size are given by that table; D and trimming were obtained from the DNA. The top ten clones hold roughly a fifth of a sample with tens of thousands of clones, less than 95% of them seen once. The receptor was isolated from a man aged 80 or over with acute or convalescent COVID-19. Sequenced material: peripheral blood. The chain couples TRBV5-1 to TRBJ1-2, with a tentative D call TRBD1 (6 bases). This CDR3 is CASSLSVGGEYGYTF. In nucleotides, the CDR3 is TGCGCCAGCAGCTTGTCGGTAGGGGGGGAGTATGGCTACACCTTC.